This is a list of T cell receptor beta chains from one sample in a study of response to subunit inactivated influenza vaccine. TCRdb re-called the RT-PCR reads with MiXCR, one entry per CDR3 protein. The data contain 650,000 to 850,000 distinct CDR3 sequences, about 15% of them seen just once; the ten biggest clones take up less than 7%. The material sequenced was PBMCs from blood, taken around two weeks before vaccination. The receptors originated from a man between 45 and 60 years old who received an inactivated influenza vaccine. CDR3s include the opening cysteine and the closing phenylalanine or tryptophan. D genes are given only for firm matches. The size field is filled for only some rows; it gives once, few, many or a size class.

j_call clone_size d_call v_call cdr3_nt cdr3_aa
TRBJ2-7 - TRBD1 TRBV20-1 TGCAGTGTTGACAGGGGCTCGTACGAGCAGTACTTC CSVDRGSYEQYF
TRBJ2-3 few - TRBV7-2 TGTGCCAGCAGCTTCAAGCTAGCGCGGGCGGATACGCAGTATTTT CASSFKLARADTQYF
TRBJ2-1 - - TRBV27 TGTGCCAGCAGTTTATCGTGGGAGGCTGGCAATGAGCAGTTCTTC CASSLSWEAGNEQFF
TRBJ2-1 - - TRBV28 TGTGCCAGCAGTTTACTTACCCGGGGGTCCTACAATGAGCAGTTCTTC CASSLLTRGSYNEQFF
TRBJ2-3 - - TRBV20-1 TGCAGTGCCTCTGCGACAAAAGGAGATACGCAGTATTTT CSASATKGDTQYF
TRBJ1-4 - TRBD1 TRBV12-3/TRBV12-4 TGTGCCACCTGGGACAGGACGAATGAAAAACTGTTTTTT CATWDRTNEKLFF
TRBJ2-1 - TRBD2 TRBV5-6 TGTGCCAGCAGCTTGCTAAGACTAGCAGTCTACAATGAGCAGTTCTTC CASSLLRLAVYNEQFF
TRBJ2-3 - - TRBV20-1 TGCAGTGCTAGTTGGACTAGCACAGATACGCAGTATTTT CSASWTSTDTQYF
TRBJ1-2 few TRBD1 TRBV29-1 TGCAGCGTTGAAGGGGACAGCCGGGCTAACTATGGCTACACCTTC CSVEGDSRANYGYTF
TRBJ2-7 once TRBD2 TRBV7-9 TGTGCCAGCAGCTTGGCTGAACGAGCGGGAGGCTACGAGCAGTACTTC CASSLAERAGGYEQYF
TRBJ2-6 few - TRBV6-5 TGTGCCAGCAGTTACGACAACTCTGGGGCCAACGTCCTGACTTTC CASSYDNSGANVLTF
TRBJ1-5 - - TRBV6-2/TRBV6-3 TGTGCCAGCAGTTATGAGGCAGCTTATCAGCCCCAGCATTTT CASSYEAAYQPQHF
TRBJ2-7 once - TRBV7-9 TGTGCCAGCAGCATGGGCGACAGGCCGCGGGAGCAGTACTTC CASSMGDRPREQYF
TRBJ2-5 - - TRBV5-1 TGCGCCAGCAGCTGGCGGGACAACCGACAAGAGACCCAGTACTTC CASSWRDNRQETQYF
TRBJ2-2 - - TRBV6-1 TGTGCCAGCAGTACACATGGAGGTAACACCGGGGAGCTGTTTTTT CASSTHGGNTGELFF
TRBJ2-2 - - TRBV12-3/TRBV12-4 TGTGCCAGCAGTTCACAGGGAACCCTGGGGGAGCTGTTTTTT CASSSQGTLGELFF
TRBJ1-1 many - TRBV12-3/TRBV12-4 TGTGCCAGCAGACCCGGGCCAGCCAACACTGAAGCTTTCTTT CASRPGPANTEAFF
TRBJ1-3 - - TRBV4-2 TGTGCCAGCAGCCAAAGTCGCAACTCAAACTCTGGAAACACCATATATTTT CASSQSRNSNSGNTIYF
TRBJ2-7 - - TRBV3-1 TGTGCCAGCAGCCAAGTAAACGACCAGTACTTC CASSQVNDQYF
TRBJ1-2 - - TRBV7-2 TGTGCCAGCAGCTTGGGCGGCAGGGTTGGCTACACCTTC CASSLGGRVGYTF
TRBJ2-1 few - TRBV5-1 TGCGCCAGCAGCTTAGTAGGCTTGGGGGATGAGCAGTTCTTC CASSLVGLGDEQFF
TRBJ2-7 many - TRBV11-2 TGTGCCAGCAGCTTAGATCATGGAGCCTACGAGCAGTACTTC CASSLDHGAYEQYF
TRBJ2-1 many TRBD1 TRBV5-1 TGCGCCAGCAGCTTGATGGGACAGGCTTCCAATGAGCAGTTCTTC CASSLMGQASNEQFF
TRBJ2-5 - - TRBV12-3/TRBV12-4 TGTGCCAGCAGTTTACAGGTCCGGGAGACCCAGTACTTC CASSLQVRETQYF
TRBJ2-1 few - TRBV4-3 TGCGCCAGCAGCTACTCAGGGGGGGCGGGGTTCAATGAGCAGTTCTTC CASSYSGGAGFNEQFF
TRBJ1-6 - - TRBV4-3 TGCGCCAGCAGCCAAGAAACCACACACCGTTATAATTCACCCCTCCACTTT CASSQETTHRYNSPLHF
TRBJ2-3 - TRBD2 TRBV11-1 TGTGCCAGCAGCCACCCTAGCGGGAGGATTCCCCGCACAGATACGCAGTATTTT CASSHPSGRIPRTDTQYF
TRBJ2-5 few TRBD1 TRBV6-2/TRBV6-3 TGTGCCAGCAGTTACAACAGGGGATGGGGAGAGACCCAGTACTTC CASSYNRGWGETQYF
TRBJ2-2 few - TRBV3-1 TGTGCCAGCAGCCACACCGTAAATGTGCGCACCGGGGAGCTGTTTTTT CASSHTVNVRTGELFF
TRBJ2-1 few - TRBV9 TGTGCCAGCAGCGTAGTTGATCGGGGGGCCCATGAGCAGTTCTTC CASSVVDRGAHEQFF
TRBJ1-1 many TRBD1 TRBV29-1 TGCAGCGTCGGGGACAGGGTGAACACTGAAGCTTTCTTT CSVGDRVNTEAFF
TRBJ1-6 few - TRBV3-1 TGTGCCAGCAGCTGGGACGGGCATAATTCACCCCTCCACTTT CASSWDGHNSPLHF
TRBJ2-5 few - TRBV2 TGTGCCAGCAGTGAAGCGCTGGGGGGCATGGAGACCCAGTACTTC CASSEALGGMETQYF
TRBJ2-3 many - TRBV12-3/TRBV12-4 TGTGCCAGCAGCTACGGTTGGGGTTCCACAGATACGCAGTATTTT CASSYGWGSTDTQYF
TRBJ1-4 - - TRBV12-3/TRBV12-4 TGTGCCAGCAGTGCTAATCCTACAACTAATGAAAAACTGTTTTTT CASSANPTTNEKLFF
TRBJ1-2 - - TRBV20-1 TGCAGTGCTACCGGGCCCTATGGCTACACCTTC CSATGPYGYTF